The following is a T cell receptor (beta chain) sequence with its context. No antigen is known for it. This record comes from a study of cytomegalovirus exposure and HLA in healthy donors. The overall study: Among the roughly 400 donors who were genotyped, roughly 85% fell in the genetic ancestry cluster that is associated with self-reported Caucasian donors.

Study-wide results and caveats: Among TCR beta chains, those listed as cytomegalovirus-associated numbered about 150. TCR beta V- and J-gene trimming, according to a later analysis, was linked to a missense DCLRE1C variant.

Primers: 60 Vbeta forward and 13 Jbeta reverse. Methods used by the authors: The authors later counted about 80 million unique TCR beta chains, 9.5 million to 11 million of them shared. TCRdb's table, derived via immunoSEQ multiplex PCR, lists solely in-frame clones and lacks some. That table supplies the V and J calls and clone size; D and trimming were determined from the DNA. There are approximately 150,000 clones in the sample; roughly three quarters occur only once, and around 4% lies in the top ten. CDR1 and CDR2 (germline): SGDLS, YYNGEE. This CDR3 comprises 14 residues. The V segment lost 3 bases and the J segment 3 bases; nucleotides outside the gene matches: 4.

The chain couples TRBV9 to TRBJ2-7; 9 bases are a match to TRBD1. Sequencing was done on a sample of PBMCs. The receptor was derived from a man in his sixties in good health and CMV-seronegative. The CDR3 is CASSGGQGFYEQYF. The CDR3 DNA sequence: TGTGCCAGCAGCGGGGGACAGGGCTTCTACGAGCAGTACTTC.